Listed here are 22 T cell receptor beta chains from one sample, sequenced in a study of post-analysis software for immune sequencing data. Study-wide findings and caveats: Included in a set of five TRBV segments more frequent in patients than controls were TRBV5-6, TRBV5-1 and TRBV20-1.

cDNA libraries of TCR beta carried unique molecular identifiers. Via MiXCR, TCRdb re-called the PCR reads, giving one row per CDR3 protein. Seen here are about 540,000 distinct CDR3 sequences, around 34% observed once, and the top ten hold 5% to 6%. Their recognized antigens are unknown. Input material: blood. The receptor set was obtained from a girl aged 2-17 years with multiple sclerosis.

The chain joins TRBV6-6 to TRBJ1-1; 8 bases map to TRBD1. The CDR3 length is 15 residues. V was pared by 2 bases and J by 5 bases, with 7 bases of the junction left unmatched. Germline CDR1 is MNHNY and CDR2 is SVGAGI (reference sequence). CDR3 residues: CASSYTRTGQTEAFF. For the CDR3, the DNA is TGTGCCAGCAGTTACACTCGGACAGGGCAAACTGAAGCTTTCTTT.

This clonotype occurred a few times. This chain links TRBV28 with TRBJ2-7, with 7 bases that match TRBD1. The CDR3 is made up of 13 amino acids. V was pared by 5 bases and J by 2 bases, with 3 bases of the junction left unmatched. The germline CDR1 and CDR2 sequences are MDHEN and SYDVKM. The CDR3 nucleotides are TGTGCCAGCAGTGTGGGGACAGCCTACGAGCAGTACTTC. Its protein is CASSVGTAYEQYF.

This clonotype was observed a handful of times. This rearrangement joins TRBV20-1 to TRBJ2-3; D is perhaps TRBD2 (5 bases). Germline lookup yields CDR1 DFQATT and CDR2 SNEGSKA (reference sequence). This CDR3 has 14 amino acids. With 6 bases removed from V and 3 bases from J, the gap between germline ends came to 16 bases. The CDR3 sequence: CSAPPGLATDTQYF. Here the CDR3 DNA reads TGCAGTGCCCCCCCCGGGCTAGCTACAGATACGCAGTATTTT.

This clonotype was seen more than once but under ten times. This chain uses TRBV6-5 with TRBJ1-5, with D hard to call. Trimming pared 6 bases from V and 3 bases from J, leaving 9 bases between. The CDR3 loop spans 13 amino acids. Germline lookup yields CDR1 MNHEY and CDR2 SVGAGI. The CDR3 region is CASRGNLNQPQHF. In DNA form, the CDR3 reads TGTGCCAGCAGAGGTAACCTCAATCAGCCCCAGCATTTT.

This clonotype was found a few times. The V call is TRBV4-1, the J call TRBJ2-5; possible D gene TRBD2, 6 bases. This CDR3 region has 16 residues. V dropped 0 bases and J dropped 5 bases, with 16 bases sitting between them. The germline V gene encodes CDR1 MGHRA and CDR2 YSYEKL. CDR3 loop: CASSQEGPEGRETQYF. The CDR3 DNA follows: TGCGCCAGCAGCCAAGAAGGTCCGGAGGGCCGGGAGACCCAGTACTTC.

The rearrangement links TRBV7-2 to TRBJ2-4; D gene ambiguous. The germline gives CDR1 SGHTA, CDR2 FQGNSA. Trimming took 2 bases from V and 3 from J, leaving 8 bases between them. The CDR3 consists of 14 residues. The CDR3 here is CASSLIRVKNIQYF. The CDR3 DNA reads as TGTGCCAGCAGCTTAATCCGGGTCAAAAACATTCAGTACTTC.

This clonotype was seen ten or more times. The chain uses TRBV29-1 and TRBJ2-3, with unresolved D. CDR1 and CDR2 (germline): SQVTM, ANQGSEA. The CDR3 spans 14 residues. Deletions cut 5 bases from V and 1 base from J, with 13 bases between. CDR3 loop: CSVLDPLGTDTQYF. The CDR3 coding sequence is TGCAGCGTTCTGGACCCGCTGGGCACAGATACGCAGTATTTT.

There are a few counts of this clonotype. The J gene is TRBJ1-1, the V gene TRBV10-2; D gene unclear. The CDR3 covers 15 residues. The germline V gene has CDR1 WSHSY and CDR2 SAAADI. V was shortened by 3 bases and J by 0 bases, with 11 bases between the two germline ends. CDR3 sequence: CASSEEPAVNTEAFF. Written as DNA, the CDR3 is TGCGCCAGCAGTGAAGAACCGGCGGTGAACACTGAAGCTTTCTTT.

This clonotype turned up a few times. V gene TRBV20-1 combines with J gene TRBJ2-7, with a tentative D call TRBD1 (5 bases). The CDR3 sequence is 13 residues long. Germline V gene sequence: CDR1 DFQATT, CDR2 SNEGSKA (reference sequence). Trimming took 2 bases from V and 2 from J, leaving 10 bases between them. The CDR3 here is CSARSGYPYEQYF. The CDR3 coding sequence is TGCAGTGCTAGATCAGGGTATCCCTACGAGCAGTACTTC.

About this clonotype itself: An end of the junction does not agree with germline; a read error may underlie this. This chain connects TRBV5-1 to TRBJ2-5; the D gene is possibly TRBD2 (6 bases). Germline V gene data show CDR1 as SGHRS and CDR2 as YFSETQ. CDR3 length: 18 residues. In nucleotides, the CDR3 is TGCGGCAGCAGCCTGGAACCCCCGGGACTTCAGTACCAAGAGACCCAGTACTTC. This codes for CGSSLEPPGLQYQETQYF.

This clonotype occurred a few times. The chain couples TRBV3-1 to TRBJ2-3, with 12 bases that match TRBD2. This CDR3 region has 19 residues. The germline V gene encodes CDR1 LGHDT and CDR2 YNNKEL (reference sequence). Trimming cost V 6 bases and J 1 base; bases outside gene matches: 14. The DNA of the CDR3 is TGTGCCAGCAGTCCTTACCCTCGACGGACTAGCGGGGGCACAGATACGCAGTATTTT. Protein product: CASSPYPRRTSGGTDTQYF.

This clonotype appeared a few times. The rearrangement links TRBV6-6 to TRBJ1-2; 8 bases match TRBD1. Germline CDR1 and CDR2: MNHNY and SVGAGI (reference sequence). The CDR3 loop spans 14 amino acids. The junction had 9 bases not matched to a gene; V was cut back by 4 bases and J by 8 bases. The CDR3 is CASSSPGQGGGYTF. CDR3 bases: TGTGCCAGCAGTTCACCTGGACAGGGAGGCGGCTACACCTTC.

The V gene is TRBV19, the J gene TRBJ2-5; possibly TRBD1 for D (6 bases). Germline V lookup: CDR1 LNHDA, CDR2 SQIVND (reference sequence). Deletions cut 2 bases from V and 2 bases from J, with 12 bases between. The length of the CDR3 is 15 residues. The CDR3 reads CASSIQGTDQETQYF. The CDR3 region has the DNA TGTGCCAGTAGTATACAGGGGACGGATCAAGAGACCCAGTACTTC.

This clonotype has only a few counts. This chain joins TRBV5-1 and TRBJ1-1; D remains ambiguous. Per germline, CDR1 SGHRS and CDR2 YFSETQ. The V gene lost 2 bases and the J gene lost 2 bases, with 10 bases spanning the gap. This CDR3 has 14 amino acids. The CDR3 spells CASSFVRTNTEAFF. In DNA, the CDR3 is TGCGCCAGCAGCTTTGTACGGACTAACACTGAAGCTTTCTTT.

This clonotype was counted between two and nine times. This rearrangement joins TRBV5-1 to TRBJ1-2, with D unclear. Per germline, CDR1 SGHRS and CDR2 YFSETQ. The CDR3 covers 13 residues. The V gene lost 5 bases and the J gene lost 0 bases, with 8 bases spanning the gap. CDR3 sequence: CASRDGANYGYTF. CDR3 nucleotides: TGCGCCAGCAGGGACGGAGCTAACTATGGCTACACCTTC. Using reference TRBV5-1 and TRBJ1-2 for the parts outside the CDR3, the full variable domain is KAGVTQTPRYLIKTRGQQVTLSCSPISGHRSVSWYQQTPGQGLQFLFEYFSETQRNKGNFPGRFSGRQFSNSRSEMNVSTLELGDSALYLCASRDGANYGYTFGSGTRLTVV.

The chain uses TRBV10-3 and TRBJ1-2; no clear D. This CDR3 has 13 residues. V was trimmed by 4 bases and J by 6 bases, leaving 12 bases between them. Germline lookup yields CDR1 ENHRY and CDR2 SYGVKD. CDR3 sequence: CAISVGITDGYTF. CDR3 nucleotide sequence: TGTGCCATCAGTGTGGGTATAACTGATGGCTACACCTTC.

This clonotype was picked up one time. CDR3 DNA sequence: TGCGCCAGCAGCTTGACGGATGGCGACACTGAAGCTTTCTTT. Translation gives CASSLTDGDTEAFF. The gene calls are TRBV5-1 and TRBJ1-1; no clear D gene. Trimming stripped 1 base from V and 3 bases from J, with 10 bases between. There are 14 residues in the CDR3. The germline gives CDR1 SGHRS, CDR2 YFSETQ.

The chain uses TRBV18 and TRBJ2-1; 12 bases line up with TRBD1. The ends lost 4 bases at V and 4 bases at J; junction bases unmatched: 8. From germline, CDR1 is KGHSH and CDR2 LQKENI. This CDR3 comprises 17 residues. In DNA form, the CDR3 reads TGTGCCAGCTCACAATTGGGACAGGGGGCGAGTTACAATGAGCAGTTCTTC. As protein: CASSQLGQGASYNEQFF.

The chain couples TRBV10-3 to TRBJ2-3; 8 nucleotides align to TRBD2. The CDR3 loop spans 14 amino acids. After removal of 8 bases from V and 4 bases from J, the junction contained 8 bases not matched to a gene. Germline lookup yields CDR1 ENHRY and CDR2 SYGVKD. The CDR3 sequence is CAIGSAGEADTQYF. In DNA, the CDR3 is TGTGCCATCGGATCAGCGGGGGAAGCAGATACGCAGTATTTT.

The V gene is TRBV5-1, the J gene TRBJ1-1; the match to TRBD1 covers 7 bases. This CDR3 is 16 amino acids long. V was pared by 4 bases and J by 3 bases, with 12 bases of the junction left unmatched. Germline V gene sequence: CDR1 SGHRS, CDR2 YFSETQ. CDR3 coding DNA: TGCGCCAGCAGCGCCAAGACAGGGACGGATGACACTGAAGCTTTCTTT. Amino acids: CASSAKTGTDDTEAFF.

The chain carries TRBV21-1 and TRBJ2-1; the table's D call, TRBD2, has no DNA check behind it. TRBV21-1 is annotated as a pseudogene. The CDR3 runs to 19 residues. In DNA form, the CDR3 reads TGTGCCAGCAGCAAAGGTCGGGCTAGCGGGGGGACTCTGAACAATGAGCAGTTCTTC. It translates to CASSKGRASGGTLNNEQFF.

The chain has TRBV9 and TRBJ2-7; D tentatively fits TRBD1 or TRBD2 (5 bases each). TRBJ2-5 explains the end of the DNA better; the J call may be wrong. This CDR3 region has 13 residues. CDR1 is SGDLS and CDR2 is YYNGEE in the germline V gene. The CDR3 DNA reads as TGTGCCAGCAGCGCGGGGCGGCGAGAGACCCAGTACTTC. Its protein product is CASSAGRRETQYF.